The 29 T cell receptor beta chains in this list originate from one sample, sequenced in a study of cytomegalovirus exposure and HLA in healthy donors. PCR primers comprised 60 Vbeta and 13 Jbeta primers. This table comes from immunoSEQ multiplex PCR, and its TCRdb copy is limited to in-frame clones, with some not included. The sample carries about 170,000 clones, approximately 80% recorded once. Sequences were obtained from PBMCs. Every receptor here comes from a woman aged 50 to 60 in good health and CMV-seronegative.

V and J are TRBV7-7 and TRBJ2-7; 7 bases are shared with TRBD1. CDR1 is SSHAT, CDR2 FNYEAQ, per germline (reference sequence). The CDR3 runs 15 residues. V lost 8 bases, J lost 1 base, and 11 bases stayed unmatched. The chain's CDR3 is CASAIGTASSYEQYF. DNA of the CDR3: TGTGCCAGCGCGATTGGGACAGCGTCTTCCTACGAGCAGTACTTC.

V is TRBV15 and J is TRBJ2-4; TRBD2 might be the D (6 bases). The CDR3 covers 15 residues. From germline, CDR1 is LNHNV and CDR2 YYDKDF (reference sequence). V shed 0 bases and J shed 8 bases, with 14 bases lying between them. The CDR3 here is CATSRDSGSGYIQYF. The CDR3 region has the DNA TGTGCCACCAGCAGAGATTCCGGGAGTGGATACATTCAGTACTTC.

The rearrangement joins TRBV9 to TRBJ2-5; 8 positions agree with TRBD1. The J call may be incorrect, as the DNA end agrees better with TRBJ2-7. The germline gives CDR1 SGDLS, CDR2 YYNGEE. The CDR3 loop spans 13 amino acids. This CDR3 is CASAGTGLNEQYF. The CDR3 nucleotides read TGTGCCAGCGCCGGGACAGGCCTCAACGAGCAGTACTTC.

Worth noting for this clone: The junction departs from germline at one end; a sequencing error may be responsible. Within the sample, other DNA sequences also encode this same CDR3. This sequence joins TRBV14 and TRBJ1-1; D gene ambiguous. Germline CDR1 SGHDN, CDR2 FVKESK. CDR3 length: 11 amino acids. CDR3 in amino acids: CASSPGAEAFF. CDR3 nucleotides: TGCGCCAGCAGCCCGGGTGCTGAAGCTTTCTTT. Full variable domain (outside the CDR3, taken from reference TRBV14 and TRBJ1-1): EAGVTQFPSHSVIEKGQTVTLRCDPISGHDNLYWYRRVMGKEIKFLLHFVKESKQDESGMPNNRFLAERTGGTYSTLKVQPAELEDSGVYFCASSPGAEAFFGQGTRLTVV.

The chain uses TRBV13 and TRBJ1-6, with D tentatively TRBD1 (5 bases). Trimming left V 3 bases short and J 7 bases short, with 10 bases between. CDR3 length: 14 amino acids. Germline V gene data show CDR1 as PRHDT and CDR2 as FYEKMQ (reference sequence). CDR3 protein: CASSLRQKNSPLHF. Written as DNA, the CDR3 is TGTGCCAGCAGCTTGAGACAGAAGAATTCACCCCTCCACTTT. Full variable domain (rest looked up from reference TRBV13 and TRBJ1-6): AAGVIQSPRHLIKEKRETATLKCYPIPRHDTVYWYQQGPGQDPQFLISFYEKMQSDKGSIPDRFSAQQFSDYHSELNMSSLELGDSALYFCASSLRQKNSPLHFGNGTRLTVT.

This chain connects TRBV28 to TRBJ1-5, with D perhaps matching TRBD1 (6 bases). The CDR3 runs 18 residues. Trimming stripped 3 bases from V and 0 bases from J, with 18 bases between. The germline gives CDR1 MDHEN, CDR2 SYDVKM. The CDR3 reads CASSFAAGGAYSNQPQHF. CDR3 DNA sequence: TGTGCCAGCAGTTTCGCCGCTGGGGGGGCCTATAGCAATCAGCCCCAGCATTTT.

This chain connects TRBV15 to TRBJ1-1, with D unresolved. Trimming took 0 bases from V and 1 from J, leaving 15 bases between them. The CDR3 runs to 17 residues. Per the germline V gene, CDR1 is LNHNV and CDR2 is YYDKDF (reference sequence). The CDR3 DNA sequence: TGTGCCACCAGCAGAGATGGAGGACTTCTTGAGAACACTGAAGCTTTCTTT. Translation: CATSRDGGLLENTEAFF.

The rearrangement uses TRBV7-6 and TRBJ1-5, with TRBD1 as a possible D gene (6 bases). This CDR3 is 15 amino acids long. Germline V gene sequence: CDR1 SGHVS, CDR2 FNYEAQ. Trimming cost V 5 bases and J 1 base, with 12 bases left between them. The CDR3 here is CASSPAQGSNQPQHF. For the CDR3, the DNA is TGTGCCAGCAGCCCCGCCCAGGGGAGCAATCAGCCCCAGCATTTT.

The CDR3 region has the DNA TGTGCCAGCAGTTTCGGCGGATACAATGAGCAGTTCTTC. This gives the protein CASSFGGYNEQFF. The V and J genes are TRBV28 and TRBJ2-1, with no clear D. Trimming stripped 3 bases from V and 4 bases from J, with 7 bases between. The CDR3 covers 13 residues. Germline V gene data show CDR1 as MDHEN and CDR2 as SYDVKM.

A few counts support this clone. The chain is built from TRBV29-1 and TRBJ2-7, with a weak D call TRBD1 (8 bases). The CDR3 contains 13 residues. Germline V gene sequence: CDR1 SQVTM, CDR2 ANQGSEA. V dropped 0 bases and J dropped 6 bases, with 12 bases sitting between them. The CDR3 here is CSVEEDREGEQYF. DNA for the CDR3: TGCAGCGTTGAAGAGGACAGGGAGGGCGAGCAGTACTTC.

V and J are TRBV27 and TRBJ1-6; 9 bases map to TRBD1. V shed 4 bases and J 7 bases; nucleotides not matched to a gene: 2. Germline CDR1 MNHEY, CDR2 SMNVEV (reference sequence). The CDR3 length is 14 residues. The CDR3 DNA sequence: TGTGCCAGCAGTTCTGGGACAGGGAATTCACCCCTCCACTTT. Its protein is CASSSGTGNSPLHF.

In this sample, this clone turned up once. V usage is TRBV2 and J usage is TRBJ2-1; weak D call: TRBD2 (5 bases). The length of the CDR3 is 13 residues. Per the germline V gene, CDR1 is SNHLY and CDR2 is FYNNEI. V dropped 5 bases and J dropped 4 bases, with 9 bases sitting between them. The CDR3 region is CASSSRAYNEQFF. CDR3 nucleotide sequence: TGTGCCAGCAGTTCGCGGGCTTACAATGAGCAGTTCTTC.

The DNA of the CDR3 is TGCGCCAGCAGCCCAGGGCTCCCCCGACAGAGCTCACCCCTCCACTTT. Translated: CASSPGLPRQSSPLHF. The gene calls are TRBV23-1 and TRBJ1-6, with TRBD1 as a possible D gene (5 bases). TRBV23-1 is filed as an ORF, its function uncertain. The V and J ends lost 6 bases and 10 bases respectively, with 22 bases between them. The length of the CDR3 is 16 residues.

J is TRBJ2-3 and V is TRBV10-1; no clear D. Germline assignment: CDR1 WNHNN and CDR2 SYGVQD (reference sequence). The CDR3 runs to 13 residues. Trimming left V 11 bases short and J 0 bases short, with 12 bases between. The CDR3 bases are TGCGCCCCCGCAGGATCTAGCACAGATACGCAGTATTTT. Its protein is CAPAGSSTDTQYF.

The gene calls are TRBV14 and TRBJ2-1; 11 positions match TRBD1. The CDR3 sequence is 15 residues long. With 6 bases clipped from V and 12 bases from J, the junction kept 13 bases outside the gene matches. CDR1 and CDR2 (germline): SGHDN, FVKESK. CDR3 amino acids: CASSPGQGACPGQFF. CDR3 sequence (DNA): TGTGCCAGCAGTCCTGGACAGGGGGCCTGTCCAGGGCAGTTCTTC.

In regard to this clone: A read error may account for a junction end that differs from germline. The rearrangement links TRBV29-1 to TRBJ2-5; the D gene is possibly TRBD1 (5 bases). The CDR3 spans 13 residues. The germline V gene has CDR1 SQVTM and CDR2 ANQGSEA. DNA of the CDR3: TGCAGCGTTGAGGACAAAATAAAAGAGGCCCAGTACTTC. The encoded protein is CSVEDKIKEAQYF.

V usage is TRBV6-6 and J usage is TRBJ2-3; TRBD1 matches at 9 bases. Unmatched junction bases numbered 2, after V lost 1 base and J lost 3 bases. Germline V gene sequence: CDR1 MNHNY, CDR2 SVGAGI (reference sequence). This CDR3 comprises 15 residues. The CDR3 bases are TGTGCCAGCAGTTACTGGGACAGGGATACAGATACGCAGTATTTT. Its protein is CASSYWDRDTDTQYF.

This clone was counted between two and nine times. The chain joins TRBV7-9 to TRBJ1-2; tentative D call: TRBD1 (5 bases). The CDR3 sequence is 13 residues long. The V gene lost 2 bases and the J gene lost 4 bases, with 8 bases spanning the gap. CDR1 and CDR2 from the germline V gene are SEHNR and FQNEAQ (reference sequence). The CDR3 nucleotides are TGTGCCAGCAGCTTACAGGGCAGCTATGGCTACACCTTC. Residues: CASSLQGSYGYTF.

This chain joins TRBV5-1 and TRBJ2-1; 10 bases map to TRBD2. The germline CDR1 and CDR2 sequences are SGHRS and YFSETQ. The V and J ends lost 3 bases and 4 bases, in that order; junction bases with no gene match: 7. The CDR3 is 16 amino acids. CDR3 sequence (DNA): TGCGCCAGCAGCTCCGGGTCTAGCGGGGGATACAATGAGCAGTTCTTC. It yields the protein CASSSGSSGGYNEQFF.

The chain is built from TRBV18 and TRBJ2-7; 9 positions match TRBD1. Germline V gene data show CDR1 as KGHSH and CDR2 as LQKENI. This CDR3 is built from 17 residues. V trimming: 6 bases; J trimming: 3 bases; junction bases outside the gene matches: 15. This CDR3 is CASSHNYRGLSNYEQYF. The CDR3 DNA follows: TGTGCCAGCTCTCATAACTACAGGGGGCTTAGCAACTACGAGCAGTACTTC.

The V call is TRBV30, the J call TRBJ1-1, with 9 bases identical to TRBD1. V dropped 6 bases and J dropped 7; count of bases not matched to a gene: 9. Germline assignment: CDR1 GTSNPN and CDR2 SVGIG (reference sequence). CDR3 size: 13 residues. CDR3 coding DNA: TGTGCCTGTGCACACGGACAGGGGTTTGAAGCTTTCTTT. This translates into CACAHGQGFEAFF.

This clone occurred a few times. The rearrangement links TRBV6-1 to TRBJ1-2, with 7 bases aligning to TRBD1. CDR3 length: 14 residues. Germline values: CDR1 MNHNS, CDR2 SASEGT. J was trimmed by 6 bases and V by 6 bases; bases with no gene match: 10. The CDR3 region is CASRWAGGRNGYTF. The DNA of the CDR3 is TGTGCCAGCAGGTGGGCAGGGGGAAGGAATGGCTACACCTTC.

CDR3 DNA sequence: TGTGCCAGCAGCTTAGGGGTCGAGGGGGCGGGCGAGCAGTACTTC. Its protein is CASSLGVEGAGEQYF. V and J are TRBV13 and TRBJ2-7, with 7 bases fitting TRBD1. CDR1 PRHDT and CDR2 FYEKMQ come from the germline V gene (reference sequence). The CDR3 is made up of 15 amino acids. The J segment lost 6 bases and the V segment lost 0 bases, leaving 8 bases of the junction unmatched.

The J gene is TRBJ2-7, the V gene TRBV6-5, with 8 bases that match TRBD1. The trim removed 8 bases at V and 4 bases at J, leaving 7 bases unmatched. Germline assignment: CDR1 MNHEY and CDR2 SVGAGI. The CDR3 is 13 amino acids. CDR3 in DNA: TGTGCCAGCGCCCAGGGGGCCCGATACGAGCAGTACTTC. Translating gives CASAQGARYEQYF.

CDR3: CASSLGGLRQETQYF. CDR3 sequence (DNA): TGTGCCAGCAGCTTGGGGGGACTAAGGCAAGAGACCCAGTACTTC. The V gene is TRBV7-9, the J gene TRBJ2-5; 7 nucleotides match TRBD2. Germline CDR1 and CDR2: SEHNR and FQNEAQ (reference sequence). The CDR3 length is 15 residues. V trimming: 3 bases; J trimming: 2 bases; junction bases outside the gene matches: 6.

The rearrangement joins TRBV4-1 to TRBJ1-2, with D unclear. CDR3 length: 13 amino acids. Germline V CDR1 and CDR2: MGHRA, YSYEKL. The V end was cut by 0 bases, the J end by 4 bases, with 6 bases between. CDR3: CASSQERAYGYTF. The DNA of the CDR3 is TGCGCCAGCAGCCAAGAGAGGGCCTATGGCTACACCTTC.

The rearrangement uses TRBV9 and TRBJ2-3; 11 bases line up with TRBD2. Trimming cost V 0 bases and J 0 bases; bases outside gene matches: 6. Germline V gene lookup returns CDR1 SGDLS and CDR2 YYNGEE. The CDR3 spans 18 residues. The CDR3 here is CASSVASGTSGSTDTQYF. CDR3 DNA: TGTGCCAGCAGCGTAGCTTCAGGGACTAGCGGTAGCACAGATACGCAGTATTTT.

The V call is TRBV7-2, the J call TRBJ2-1; D gene unclear. The V and J ends lost 0 bases and 11 bases respectively, with 8 bases between them. The CDR3 length is 12 residues. Germline-derived CDR1 and CDR2 are SGHTA and FQGNSA. Here the CDR3 DNA reads TGTGCCAGCAGCTTAGCGCGAGATAAGCAGTTCTTC. Translated, it gives CASSLARDKQFF.

In DNA, the CDR3 is TGTGCCAGCTCACCACCGTTACGGGGGAACAATCAGCCCCAGCATTTT. Encoded protein: CASSPPLRGNNQPQHF. The chain recombines TRBV18 with TRBJ1-5, with D tentatively TRBD1 (5 bases). CDR3 length equals 16 residues. The V end was cut by 0 bases, the J end by 3 bases, with 12 bases between. Germline V CDR1 and CDR2: KGHSH, LQKENI.